The rows below give T cell receptor beta chains drawn from one sample of a study of blood T cell repertoires in COVID-19. Sequencing was performed with immunoSEQ multiplex PCR; in TCRdb, only in-frame clones are kept and a portion is missing. The table has 24,000 or so clones, 65% to 90% seen once; the top ten hold 15% to 20%. The sequencing sample was made of peripheral blood. The receptors come from a human donor with acute or convalescent COVID-19. The donor label of this sample is uncertain. Each CDR3 is given with its conserved first and last residue. Fields, in order: clone size, V gene, J gene, D gene, CDR3 DNA, CDR3 protein. D genes are given only for firm matches. Clone size is given for some rows only: seen once, a few or many times, or a class if the clone is expanded.

clone_size: once; v_call: TRBV5-1; j_call: TRBJ2-3; d_call: NA; cdr3_nt: TGCGCCAGCAGCTTCGGAGCGGTAGATACGCAGTATTTT; cdr3_aa: CASSFGAVDTQYF
clone_size: NA; v_call: TRBV18; j_call: TRBJ1-1; d_call: TRBD1; cdr3_nt: TGTGCCAGCTCACCTCTAGGACAGGGGATTGACACTGAAGCTTTCTTT; cdr3_aa: CASSPLGQGIDTEAFF
clone_size: few; v_call: TRBV5-1; j_call: TRBJ2-1; d_call: TRBD2; cdr3_nt: TGCGCCAGCGCCCTTCCAGCGGGAGGTTACAATGAGCAGTTCTTC; cdr3_aa: CASALPAGGYNEQFF
clone_size: once; v_call: TRBV6-5; j_call: TRBJ1-1; d_call: NA; cdr3_nt: TGTGCCAGCAGAGTCAGGGGAACTGAAGCTTTCTTT; cdr3_aa: CASRVRGTEAFF
clone_size: NA; v_call: TRBV6-5; j_call: TRBJ1-6; d_call: NA; cdr3_nt: TGTGCCAGCAGGGTGGGAGGAGGATCACCCCTCCACTTT; cdr3_aa: CASRVGGGSPLHF
clone_size: NA; v_call: TRBV19; j_call: TRBJ2-1; d_call: TRBD2; cdr3_nt: TGTGCCAGTAGCACTAGCGGGGGGGCCTTTGAGCAGTTCTTC; cdr3_aa: CASSTSGGAFEQFF
clone_size: few; v_call: TRBV27; j_call: TRBJ1-4; d_call: NA; cdr3_nt: TGTGCCAGCAGTTTATGGGGCGGTCGAAAACTGTTTTTT; cdr3_aa: CASSLWGGRKLFF
clone_size: NA; v_call: TRBV6-2/TRBV6-3; j_call: TRBJ2-6; d_call: TRBD1; cdr3_nt: TGTGCCAGCAGTTACTCGATAAGGCTGGGACAGGCCCTCTCTGGGGCCAACGTCCTGACTTTC; cdr3_aa: CASSYSIRLGQALSGANVLTF
clone_size: NA; v_call: TRBV7-9; j_call: TRBJ1-3; d_call: NA; cdr3_nt: TGTGCCAGCAGCCTAAGTTTATCTGGAAACACCATATATTTT; cdr3_aa: CASSLSLSGNTIYF
clone_size: NA; v_call: TRBV6-5; j_call: TRBJ1-5; d_call: NA; cdr3_nt: TGTGCCAGCAGCAGGGGTGGGAATCAGCCCCAGCATTTT; cdr3_aa: CASSRGGNQPQHF
clone_size: NA; v_call: TRBV9; j_call: TRBJ1-1; d_call: NA; cdr3_nt: TGTGCCAGCAGCTCAGGTCCTAGGAGGGGTAAAGCTTTCTTT; cdr3_aa: CASSSGPRRGKAFF
clone_size: NA; v_call: TRBV11-1; j_call: TRBJ2-7; d_call: NA; cdr3_nt: TGTGCCAGCAGCTTAGCTTCAGGGAAGCACTACGAGCAGTACTTC; cdr3_aa: CASSLASGKHYEQYF
clone_size: NA; v_call: TRBV5-1; j_call: TRBJ2-1; d_call: TRBD2; cdr3_nt: TGCGCCAGCAGCACGGGCGGGAGAATTCATGAGCAGTTCTTC; cdr3_aa: CASSTGGRIHEQFF
clone_size: NA; v_call: TRBV3-1/TRBV3-2; j_call: TRBJ2-3; d_call: TRBD2; cdr3_nt: TGTGCCAGCAGCCCTCGGGGTAGCGGGAGGGCCTGGGATACGCAGTATTTT; cdr3_aa: CASSPRGSGRAWDTQYF
clone_size: NA; v_call: TRBV19; j_call: TRBJ1-3; d_call: TRBD1; cdr3_nt: TGTGCCAGTACCCCGGGACAGGAGGGCTCTGGAAACACCATATATTTT; cdr3_aa: CASTPGQEGSGNTIYF
clone_size: NA; v_call: TRBV6-5; j_call: TRBJ1-2; d_call: NA; cdr3_nt: TGTGCCAGCAGATTCCTCTATGGCTACACCTTC; cdr3_aa: CASRFLYGYTF
clone_size: few; v_call: TRBV7-9; j_call: TRBJ1-6; d_call: TRBD1; cdr3_nt: TGTGCCAGCGTACCCGGGACAGATAATTCACCCCTCCACTTT; cdr3_aa: CASVPGTDNSPLHF
clone_size: few; v_call: TRBV19; j_call: TRBJ2-4; d_call: TRBD2; cdr3_nt: TGTGCCAGTAGCTGGACTAGCGGGGGAAACATTCAGTACTTC; cdr3_aa: CASSWTSGGNIQYF
clone_size: NA; v_call: TRBV7-2; j_call: TRBJ1-6; d_call: NA; cdr3_nt: TGTGCCAGCAGCTTAGAGGGGGATTCACCCCTCCACTTT; cdr3_aa: CASSLEGDSPLHF
clone_size: few; v_call: TRBV5-1; j_call: TRBJ2-4; d_call: NA; cdr3_nt: TGCGCCAGCAGCTTAGGGGGGGCTAGTGACATTCAGTACTTC; cdr3_aa: CASSLGGASDIQYF
clone_size: NA; v_call: TRBV28; j_call: TRBJ1-2; d_call: TRBD1; cdr3_nt: TGTGCCAGCAGTTTAAGGGGGCTTGTCTATGGCTACACCTTC; cdr3_aa: CASSLRGLVYGYTF
clone_size: NA; v_call: TRBV18; j_call: TRBJ2-1; d_call: NA; cdr3_nt: TGTGCCAGCTCACCACCGGTAGTGTACAATGAGCAGTTCTTC; cdr3_aa: CASSPPVVYNEQFF
clone_size: NA; v_call: TRBV6-5; j_call: TRBJ2-2; d_call: TRBD1; cdr3_nt: TGTGCCAGCAGGGACAGGGCCAGCACCGGGGAGCTGTTTTTT; cdr3_aa: CASRDRASTGELFF
clone_size: few; v_call: TRBV4-1; j_call: TRBJ2-3; d_call: NA; cdr3_nt: TGCGCCAGCAGCCAACTCGGCGTCTTAGGGGGAGCCACAGATACGCAGTATTTT; cdr3_aa: CASSQLGVLGGATDTQYF
clone_size: NA; v_call: TRBV7-2; j_call: TRBJ2-5; d_call: NA; cdr3_nt: TGTGCCAGCAGCCCGGATAGGGGGGGGGAGACCCAGTACTTC; cdr3_aa: CASSPDRGGETQYF
clone_size: few; v_call: TRBV7-3; j_call: TRBJ1-2; d_call: NA; cdr3_nt: TGTGCCAGCAGCCCGACCGCGCAGGGTAACTATGGCTACACCTTC; cdr3_aa: CASSPTAQGNYGYTF
clone_size: NA; v_call: TRBV18; j_call: TRBJ2-1; d_call: NA; cdr3_nt: TGTGCCAGCTCACCAAGTCAGGGTACCGGTGAGCAGTTCTTC; cdr3_aa: CASSPSQGTGEQFF
clone_size: NA; v_call: TRBV11-1; j_call: TRBJ2-7; d_call: NA; cdr3_nt: TGTGCCAGCAGCCGGGACCCCGGGAGCTACGAGCAGTACTTC; cdr3_aa: CASSRDPGSYEQYF
clone_size: NA; v_call: TRBV24-1; j_call: TRBJ2-5; d_call: TRBD2; cdr3_nt: TGTGCCACCAGTGATGCGGGATGGGGGGGCCAAGAGACCCAGTACTTC; cdr3_aa: CATSDAGWGGQETQYF
clone_size: NA; v_call: TRBV3-1/TRBV3-2; j_call: TRBJ2-3; d_call: TRBD2; cdr3_nt: TGTGCCAGCAGCCCGACTAGCGGGAGGGTAGATACGCAGTATTTT; cdr3_aa: CASSPTSGRVDTQYF
clone_size: NA; v_call: TRBV5-8; j_call: TRBJ2-4; d_call: TRBD1; cdr3_nt: TGTGCCAGCAGCCGGGACAGGGGGCTAACGGACAAAAACATTCAGTACTTC; cdr3_aa: CASSRDRGLTDKNIQYF
clone_size: NA; v_call: TRBV5-1; j_call: TRBJ2-5; d_call: TRBD2; cdr3_nt: TGCGCCAGCAGGGAGGGACTAGCGGGACCAGAGACCCAGTACTTC; cdr3_aa: CASREGLAGPETQYF
clone_size: NA; v_call: TRBV29-1; j_call: TRBJ2-6; d_call: NA; cdr3_nt: TGCAGCGTTCCTCACTCGGACAGTTCCACCTCTGGGGCCAACGTCCTGACTTTC; cdr3_aa: CSVPHSDSSTSGANVLTF
clone_size: NA; v_call: TRBV11-2; j_call: TRBJ1-1; d_call: NA; cdr3_nt: TGTGCCAGCAGCTTAGATTGGGCAGCTTCCGCTGAAGCTTTCTTT; cdr3_aa: CASSLDWAASAEAFF
clone_size: once; v_call: TRBV19; j_call: TRBJ2-3; d_call: NA; cdr3_nt: TGTGCCAGTACCACGGACTTACTCACAGATACGCAGTATTTT; cdr3_aa: CASTTDLLTDTQYF
clone_size: NA; v_call: TRBV10-1; j_call: TRBJ1-5; d_call: TRBD1; cdr3_nt: TGCGCCAGCAGTGGGACAGGAGATCAGCCCCAGCATTTT; cdr3_aa: CASSGTGDQPQHF
clone_size: NA; v_call: TRBV3-1/TRBV3-2; j_call: TRBJ2-2; d_call: NA; cdr3_nt: TGTGCCAGCAGCCTATACGGGGAGCTGTTTTTT; cdr3_aa: CASSLYGELFF
clone_size: NA; v_call: TRBV19; j_call: TRBJ1-3; d_call: NA; cdr3_nt: TGTGCCAGTAGGTTCACGACGGGAGGCTCTGGAAACACCATATATTTT; cdr3_aa: CASRFTTGGSGNTIYF
clone_size: few; v_call: TRBV2; j_call: TRBJ2-7; d_call: NA; cdr3_nt: TGTGCCAGCAGTGACCCAGGGGAAGGTTACGAGCAGTACTTC; cdr3_aa: CASSDPGEGYEQYF
clone_size: NA; v_call: TRBV6-1; j_call: TRBJ1-6; d_call: NA; cdr3_nt: TGTGCCAGCAGTGAAGAGCCAGGGCCGACTAATTCACCCCTCCACTTT; cdr3_aa: CASSEEPGPTNSPLHF
clone_size: NA; v_call: TRBV7-3; j_call: TRBJ2-5; d_call: TRBD2; cdr3_nt: TGTGCCAGCAGCTTTAGCGGGGGAGAGACCCAGTACTTC; cdr3_aa: CASSFSGGETQYF
clone_size: NA; v_call: TRBV19; j_call: TRBJ2-1; d_call: TRBD2; cdr3_nt: TGTGCCAGTAGTCCGCTAGCGGGAGTCAATGAGCAGTTCTTC; cdr3_aa: CASSPLAGVNEQFF
clone_size: medium-sized; v_call: TRBV11-2; j_call: TRBJ2-7; d_call: NA; cdr3_nt: TGTGCCAGCAGCCCGACAGGCTACGAGCAGTACTTC; cdr3_aa: CASSPTGYEQYF
clone_size: NA; v_call: TRBV12-3/TRBV12-4; j_call: TRBJ1-1; d_call: NA; cdr3_nt: TGTGCCAGCAGTTTAGCGTATCAGGGTGAAGCTTTCTTT; cdr3_aa: CASSLAYQGEAFF
clone_size: NA; v_call: TRBV14; j_call: TRBJ2-7; d_call: TRBD2; cdr3_nt: TGTGCCAGCAGCCAAGTAAGCGGACTAGCGGGAACCTACGAGCAGTACTTC; cdr3_aa: CASSQVSGLAGTYEQYF
clone_size: NA; v_call: TRBV15; j_call: TRBJ2-2; d_call: NA; cdr3_nt: TGTGCCACCAGCAGAGATAGGGGTAGAGGGGAGCTGTTTTTT; cdr3_aa: CATSRDRGRGELFF